One sample yielded the 17 T cell receptor beta chains listed below, sequenced in a study of blood T cells in healthy people across ages. Alongside a J-beta primer mix, a sample-barcoded 5' primer served in a second PCR lasting 7 to 11 cycles. TCRdb processed the 5' RACE reads anew with MiXCR; each CDR3 protein has one entry. The sample shows 750,000 or so distinct CDR3 sequences, around a quarter of them seen only once. The same sample was also used in a study of T cells of mothers and their children.

Sequenced input: blood. These receptors all stem from a boy aged 10-17 years in good health.

This clonotype was detected a few times. This chain connects TRBV14 to TRBJ2-2; D may match TRBD1 or TRBD2 (5 bases each). Germline CDR1 SGHDN, CDR2 FVKESK. The CDR3 runs 20 residues. The germline V and J ends were trimmed by 0 bases and 3 bases, with 23 bases remaining between them. In DNA, the CDR3 is TGTGCCAGCAGCCAAGATCCGGGGCTCCATCCCAAGGGTTACACCGGGGAGCTGTTTTTT. Encoded protein: CASSQDPGLHPKGYTGELFF. The entire variable domain, with the rest obtained from reference TRBV14 and TRBJ2-2, is as follows: EAGVTQFPSHSVIEKGQTVTLRCDPISGHDNLYWYRRVMGKEIKFLLHFVKESKQDESGMPNNRFLAERTGGTYSTLKVQPAELEDSGVYFCASSQDPGLHPKGYTGELFFGEGSRLTVL.

This clonotype was found a few times. The chain employs TRBV24-1 and TRBJ2-5; no reliable D call. CDR3 size: 15 residues. The germline CDR1 and CDR2 sequences are KGHDR and SFDVKD. V dropped 4 bases and J dropped 0 bases, with 11 bases sitting between them. DNA for the CDR3: TGTGCCACCAGTGAGGGCAGGTCTTACCAAGAGACCCAGTACTTC. It encodes CATSEGRSYQETQYF.

This clonotype has only a few counts. The V call is TRBV4-1, the J call TRBJ2-5; D is unclear. TRBJ2-1 explains the end of the DNA better; the J call may be wrong. Germline V lookup: CDR1 MGHRA, CDR2 YSYEKL. The CDR3 sequence is 13 residues long. This chain's CDR3 is CASSLNPGPEQFF. The CDR3 bases are TGCGCCAGCAGCCTAAACCCCGGGCCTGAGCAGTTCTTC.

The rearrangement links TRBV4-3 to TRBJ2-7, with TRBD1 identical over 7 bases. The CDR3 runs 13 residues. After removal of 0 bases from V and 7 bases from J, the junction contained 3 bases not matched to a gene. Germline V gene lookup returns CDR1 LGHNA and CDR2 YSLEER. The CDR3 sequence is CASSQEGQAEQYF. In DNA, the CDR3 is TGCGCCAGCAGCCAAGAAGGACAGGCAGAGCAGTACTTC.

In its sample, this clonotype was seen a few times. The V call is TRBV12-3 or TRBV12-4, the J call TRBJ2-5; the D gene is possibly TRBD2 (6 bases). The ends were cut back, 2 bases at V and 3 bases at J, with 10 bases in the middle. This CDR3 contains 14 residues. The chain's CDR3 is CASSLWSSEETQYF. CDR3 bases: TGTGCCAGCAGTTTATGGTCTAGCGAAGAGACCCAGTACTTC.

This clonotype was seen a handful of times. This rearrangement joins TRBV20-1 to TRBJ1-3; weak D call: TRBD1 (6 bases). Trimming pared 0 bases from V and 3 bases from J, leaving 15 bases between. The CDR3 loop spans 16 amino acids. Per the germline V gene, CDR1 is DFQATT and CDR2 is SNEGSKA (reference sequence). The CDR3 coding sequence is TGCAGTGCTAGAGATTTAAGGGGGGGAGATGGAAACACCATATATTTT. Its protein is CSARDLRGGDGNTIYF.

The chain joins TRBV11-2 to TRBJ2-5, with 7 nucleotides matching TRBD1. The length of the CDR3 is 15 residues. J lost 5 bases, V lost 4 bases, and 10 bases had no gene match. Germline lookup yields CDR1 SGHAT and CDR2 FQNNGV. CDR3 sequence (DNA): TGTGCCAGCAGCTACCGCCAGACAGGGCTGGAGACCCAGTACTTC. Protein product: CASSYRQTGLETQYF.

There are a few counts of this clonotype. The chain uses TRBV4-3 and TRBJ2-1; 7 nucleotides align to TRBD1. With V trimmed by 0 bases and J by 2 bases, 7 bases remained unmatched. There are 17 residues in the CDR3. CDR1 and CDR2 (germline): LGHNA, YSLEER. In DNA, the CDR3 is TGCGCCAGCAGCCAAGACTCCGGGACAGCGACCTACAATGAGCAGTTCTTC. Protein: CASSQDSGTATYNEQFF.

DNA for the CDR3: TGTGCCAGCAGCTCCGGACAGGGGAATATGAACACTGAAGCTTTCTTT. Amino acid sequence: CASSSGQGNMNTEAFF. J is TRBJ1-1 and V is TRBV28, with 9 bases that match TRBD1. The V gene's germline CDR1 is MDHEN and CDR2 SYDVKM. V was clipped by 6 bases and J by 0 bases; unmatched bases: 8. There are 16 residues in the CDR3.

This clonotype was detected ten times or more. This sequence joins TRBV20-1 and TRBJ2-3; 8 bases line up with TRBD2. The CDR3 spans 15 residues. Per the germline V gene, CDR1 is DFQATT and CDR2 is SNEGSKA (reference sequence). V dropped 0 bases and J dropped 3; count of bases not matched to a gene: 5. The CDR3 DNA follows: TGCAGTGCTAGAGATACTAGCGGAGCAACAGATACGCAGTATTTT. This translates into CSARDTSGATDTQYF.

This chain connects TRBV7-6 to TRBJ2-5; 7 bases line up with TRBD2. The trim removed 1 base at V and 2 bases at J, leaving 7 bases unmatched. Germline CDR1 is SGHVS and CDR2 is FNYEAQ. This CDR3 is 16 amino acids long. CDR3 nucleotides: TGTGCCAGCAGCTTAGAGGCGGGGGAAACACAAGAGACCCAGTACTTC. This encodes CASSLEAGETQETQYF.

The chain links TRBV6-2 or TRBV6-3 to TRBJ2-4, with D unresolved. Germline V gene sequence: CDR1 MNHEY, CDR2 SVGEGT. The CDR3 extends over 14 amino acids. V dropped 5 bases and J dropped 8 bases, with 16 bases sitting between them. Here the CDR3 reads CASSLLHGQDIQYF. The CDR3 DNA reads as TGTGCCAGCAGTCTCCTACACGGCCAGGACATTCAGTACTTC.

This clonotype was detected only a few times. The gene calls are TRBV5-1 and TRBJ2-1, with a possible D match to TRBD2 (7 bases). CDR1 is SGHRS, CDR2 YFSETQ, per germline. The CDR3 covers 15 residues. The V end lost 5 bases, the J end lost 2 bases, and 14 bases lay between the germline ends. The CDR3 sequence: CASRNVGGAYNEQFF. The CDR3 bases are TGCGCCAGCAGAAATGTAGGGGGGGCCTACAATGAGCAGTTCTTC.

This clonotype was observed a few times. The chain has TRBV3-1 and TRBJ1-1; the D gene is possibly TRBD1 (5 bases). The germline V gene encodes CDR1 LGHDT and CDR2 YNNKEL (reference sequence). This CDR3 region has 13 residues. Trimming stripped 1 base from V and 14 bases from J, with 17 bases between. The CDR3 region has the DNA TGTGCCAGCAGCCAAGTGGAGGGGTCAGGAGCCTTCTTT. It specifies CASSQVEGSGAFF.

The V gene is TRBV5-1, the J gene TRBJ2-5; 13 positions match TRBD2. V gave up 6 bases and J gave up 1 base; unmatched junction bases: 9. This CDR3 region has 17 residues. Germline lookup yields CDR1 SGHRS and CDR2 YFSETQ. CDR3: CASNSPRLAGGQETQYF. CDR3 in DNA: TGCGCCAGCAACTCTCCCCGACTAGCGGGGGGCCAAGAGACCCAGTACTTC.

The V and J genes are TRBV7-9 and TRBJ2-7, with 11 bases aligning to TRBD2. CDR1 is SEHNR, CDR2 FQNEAQ, per germline (reference sequence). Unmatched junction bases numbered 6, after V lost 5 bases and J lost 3 bases. This CDR3 spans 15 amino acids. The CDR3 here is CASSQGLAALYEQYF. CDR3 bases: TGTGCCAGCAGCCAGGGACTAGCGGCGCTCTACGAGCAGTACTTC.

The chain links TRBV7-2 to TRBJ2-7, with 7 bases fitting TRBD2. The CDR3 loop spans 15 amino acids. Germline values: CDR1 SGHTA, CDR2 FQGNSA. The V gene end was trimmed by 0 bases and the J gene end by 5 bases; junction bases not matched to a gene: 7. CDR3 in amino acids: CASSLASSGVNEQYF. CDR3 nucleotide sequence: TGTGCCAGCAGCTTAGCTTCTAGCGGAGTCAACGAGCAGTACTTC. Looking up the rest from reference TRBV7-2 and TRBJ2-7 gives the full variable domain: GAGVSQSPSNKVTEKGKDVELRCDPISGHTALYWYRQSLGQGLEFLIYFQGNSAPDKSGLPSDRFSAERTGGSVSTLTIQRTQQEDSAVYLCASSLASSGVNEQYFGPGTRLTVT.